One and the same sample provided the 32 T cell receptor beta chains below, sequenced in a study of response to subunit inactivated influenza vaccine. TCRdb redid the calling of the RT-PCR reads with MiXCR, one entry per CDR3 protein. The sample holds around 570,000 distinct CDR3 sequences, 11% seen once. This sample also belongs to another study, concerning T cells expressing NK-cell markers. That work contributes: A 5'RACE template switching approach incorporating UMIs was used to make TCR beta cDNA.

The sequences come from PBMCs from blood, collected on the day of vaccination. The receptors come from a man between 45 and 60 years old who received an inactivated influenza vaccine.

This clonotype has more than one count but fewer than ten. The chain recombines TRBV7-2 with TRBJ1-1, with TRBD1 identical over 8 bases. The ends lost 2 bases at V and 11 bases at J; junction bases unmatched: 4. CDR1 SGHTA and CDR2 FQGNSA come from the germline V gene. This CDR3 is 12 amino acids long. In DNA, the CDR3 is TGTGCCAGCAGCTTACTTAGACAGGGGGCTTTCTTT. Its translation is CASSLLRQGAFF. Supplemented by reference TRBV7-2 and TRBJ1-1, the full variable domain reads GAGVSQSPSNKVTEKGKDVELRCDPISGHTALYWYRQSLGQGLEFLIYFQGNSAPDKSGLPSDRFSAERTGGSVSTLTIQRTQQEDSAVYLCASSLLRQGAFFGQGTRLTVV.

This chain joins TRBV15 and TRBJ1-2; 8 bases align to TRBD1. Per the germline V gene, CDR1 is LNHNV and CDR2 is YYDKDF (reference sequence). V shed 1 base, J shed 5 bases, and the junction held 3 bases outside the gene matches. This CDR3 spans 14 amino acids. The DNA of the CDR3 is TGTGCCACCAGCAGAGGGCAGGGGGCGTATGGCTACACCTTC. This sequence encodes CATSRGQGAYGYTF. Variable domain in full (rest from reference TRBV15 and TRBJ1-2): DAMVIQNPRYQVTQFGKPVTLSCSQTLNHNVMYWYQQKSSQAPKLLFHYYDKDFNNEADTPDNFQSRRPNTSFCFLDIRSPGLGDTAMYLCATSRGQGAYGYTFGSGTRLTVV.

The sample holds many counts of this clonotype. This chain uses TRBV18 with TRBJ1-6; 11 positions match TRBD1. From germline, CDR1 is KGHSH and CDR2 LQKENI. The CDR3 runs to 15 residues. With 5 bases clipped from V and 7 bases from J, the junction kept 4 bases outside the gene matches. CDR3 region: CASSAGTGGNSPLHF. CDR3 sequence (DNA): TGTGCCAGCTCAGCCGGGACAGGGGGGAATTCACCCCTCCACTTT.

This clonotype has a handful of counts. The chain employs TRBV5-1 and TRBJ2-5; 14 bases map to TRBD2. V shed 0 bases and J 5 bases; nucleotides not matched to a gene: 3. Germline V gives CDR1 SGHRS, CDR2 YFSETQ. CDR3 size: 16 residues. The CDR3 sequence: CASSLEWTSGGETQYF. In nucleotides, the CDR3 is TGCGCCAGCAGCTTGGAATGGACTAGCGGGGGGGAGACCCAGTACTTC.

V and J are TRBV6-1 and TRBJ2-5; D is unclear. The CDR3 has 13 residues. V lost 6 bases and J lost 0, with 8 bases in between. CDR1 and CDR2 (germline): MNHNS, SASEGT. The CDR3 coding sequence is TGTGCCAGCAGCCTTATCTACCAAGAGACCCAGTACTTC. Translating gives CASSLIYQETQYF.

This clonotype came up a few times. The V gene is TRBV12-3 or TRBV12-4, the J gene TRBJ2-1, with 12 bases lining up with TRBD2. V shed 5 bases, J shed 6 bases, and the junction held 5 bases outside the gene matches. This CDR3 comprises 15 residues. CDR3 region: CASSAGLAGTNEQFF. The CDR3 nucleotides are TGTGCCAGCAGTGCGGGACTAGCGGGCACCAATGAGCAGTTCTTC.

V and J are TRBV5-1 and TRBJ2-5; TRBD1 agrees at 9 bases. V lost 2 bases and J lost 2; bases outside the gene matches: 7. CDR1 SGHRS and CDR2 YFSETQ come from the germline V gene. The CDR3 is 16 amino acids. CDR3 coding DNA: TGCGCCAGCAGCTTACTTGGGACAGGGAATCAAGAGACCCAGTACTTC. It specifies CASSLLGTGNQETQYF.

Many counts were recorded for this clonotype. J is TRBJ2-1 and V is TRBV9; 11 bases map to TRBD2. V lost 2 bases, J lost 2 bases, and 3 bases stayed unmatched. Germline values: CDR1 SGDLS, CDR2 YYNGEE. The CDR3 is 16 amino acids. The CDR3 sequence: CASSVQTSGAYNEQFF. The CDR3 nucleotides are TGTGCCAGCAGCGTCCAGACTAGCGGGGCCTACAATGAGCAGTTCTTC.

The chain uses TRBV4-1 and TRBJ2-3, with 8 nucleotides matching TRBD1. The V segment lost 2 bases and the J segment 4 bases; nucleotides outside the gene matches: 11. The CDR3 is 17 residues long. Germline CDR1 reads MGHRA; CDR2 reads YSYEKL. The chain's CDR3 is CASSQFSTGVKADTQYF. The CDR3 DNA follows: TGCGCCAGCAGCCAATTCTCGACAGGGGTGAAAGCAGATACGCAGTATTTT.

The chain has TRBV7-9 and TRBJ1-6; D not resolved. V was pared by 3 bases and J by 9 bases, with 3 bases between. The germline V gene has CDR1 SEHNR and CDR2 FQNEAQ (reference sequence). This CDR3 region has 11 residues. This chain's CDR3 is CASSLASPLHF. As DNA, the CDR3 is TGTGCCAGCAGCTTGGCTTCACCCCTCCACTTT.

V is TRBV19 and J is TRBJ2-5; TRBD1 is a possible D gene (6 bases). The ends were cut back, 2 bases at V and 5 bases at J, with 18 bases in the middle. CDR3 length equals 16 residues. Germline CDR1 LNHDA, CDR2 SQIVND (reference sequence). As DNA, the CDR3 is TGTGCCAGTAGTATAACAGCGACAGGTCGAGGGGAGACCCAGTACTTC. Encoded protein: CASSITATGRGETQYF.

This clonotype was counted between two and nine times. The genes are TRBV5-1 and TRBJ2-7, with a tentative D call TRBD1 (5 bases). The CDR3 has 13 residues. Germline values: CDR1 SGHRS, CDR2 YFSETQ. Trimming removed 3 bases at V and 6 bases at J, with 13 bases between. This CDR3 is CASSWSQGPEQYF. In DNA form, the CDR3 reads TGCGCCAGCAGCTGGTCCCAGGGCCCCGAGCAGTACTTC.

This clonotype has ten or more counts. This chain connects TRBV5-1 to TRBJ2-7; TRBD2 aligns across 9 bases. Germline trimming cut 0 bases from V and 1 base from J; bases unmatched to any gene: 2. The CDR3 sequence is 15 residues long. Germline CDR1 and CDR2: SGHRS and YFSETQ. The CDR3 sequence: CASSLEGLASYEQYF. The CDR3 region has the DNA TGCGCCAGCAGCTTGGAAGGACTAGCGTCCTACGAGCAGTACTTC.

This clonotype has more than one count but fewer than ten. V and J are TRBV20-1 and TRBJ2-1; unclear D gene. There are 10 residues in the CDR3. The V end was cut by 8 bases, the J end by 5 bases, with 7 bases between. Germline V CDR1 and CDR2: DFQATT, SNEGSKA (reference sequence). In DNA, the CDR3 is TGCAGTCCTATGAACAATGAGCAGTTCTTC. It encodes CSPMNNEQFF.

The chain links TRBV7-2 to TRBJ2-7; D is ambiguous. In germline, CDR1 is SGHTA, CDR2 FQGNSA. Trimming shortened V by 6 bases and J by 2 bases, and 14 bases separated the two germline ends. The CDR3 covers 14 residues. The CDR3 DNA follows: TGTGCCAGCAGTCCAGACGCGATCACCTACGAGCAGTACTTC. Protein product: CASSPDAITYEQYF.

This chain links TRBV6-2 or TRBV6-3 with TRBJ2-5; D uncertain. Per germline, CDR1 MNHEY and CDR2 SVGEGT. V was shortened by 0 bases and J by 10 bases, with 9 bases between the two germline ends. The CDR3 has 12 residues. The CDR3 bases are TGTGCCAGCAGTTACTCAGTGGGGAACCAGTACTTC. It translates to CASSYSVGNQYF.

This chain uses TRBV24-1 with TRBJ1-6; D gene ambiguous. The CDR3 is 14 residues long. CDR1 KGHDR and CDR2 SFDVKD come from the germline V gene. The ends were cut back, 2 bases at V and 9 bases at J, with 10 bases in the middle. CDR3: CATSDSGYGSPLHF. The CDR3 DNA follows: TGTGCCACCAGTGATTCTGGGTACGGTTCACCCCTCCACTTT.

This clonotype was counted between two and nine times. The CDR3: CSSKPFGINTDTQYF. The CDR3 nucleotides read TGCAGTTCAAAACCCTTCGGGATAAACACAGATACGCAGTATTTT. J is TRBJ2-3 and V is TRBV20-1; maybe TRBD2 (5 bases). Deletions cut 8 bases from V and 2 bases from J, with 20 bases between. The CDR3 is 15 residues long. The germline CDR1 and CDR2 sequences are DFQATT and SNEGSKA (reference sequence).

The CDR3 region has the DNA TGTGCCAGCTCACCTAATGACGAGACCAAGATCGCCCAGTACTTC. It codes for CASSPNDETKIAQYF. V usage is TRBV18 and J usage is TRBJ2-5; D ambiguous. The CDR3 loop spans 15 amino acids. Trimming removed 3 bases at V and 9 bases at J, with 20 bases between. Germline V gives CDR1 KGHSH, CDR2 LQKENI.

The chain uses TRBV5-1 and TRBJ1-1; 7 positions match TRBD1. Trimming took 2 bases from V and 5 from J; bases not matched to a gene: 12. The CDR3 sequence is 16 residues long. Germline V CDR1 and CDR2: SGHRS, YFSETQ. The CDR3 is CASSFPGQKRETEAFF. The CDR3 bases are TGCGCCAGCAGCTTCCCGGGACAGAAAAGGGAGACTGAAGCTTTCTTT.

This clonotype was picked up a small number of times. The chain joins TRBV11-2 to TRBJ2-3, with 13 bases identical to TRBD2. Germline lookup yields CDR1 SGHAT and CDR2 FQNNGV. The CDR3 is made up of 20 amino acids. Losses at the gene ends were 3 bases for V and 1 base for J; bases not matched to a gene: 13. The CDR3 region has the DNA TGTGCCAGCAGCTTCCGCTCCCTTAGACTAGCGGGGGGTCGCACAGATACGCAGTATTTT. Translation: CASSFRSLRLAGGRTDTQYF.

This clonotype showed up just a few times. The V and J genes are TRBV6-2 or TRBV6-3 and TRBJ1-6; a possible D gene is TRBD1 (6 bases). The CDR3 loop spans 15 amino acids. V dropped 2 bases and J dropped 7 bases, with 12 bases sitting between them. Germline V gene data show CDR1 as MNHEY and CDR2 as SVGEGT. CDR3 bases: TGTGCCAGCAGTTACATCAGGGGAGGAAATTCACCCCTCCACTTT. It translates to CASSYIRGGNSPLHF.

This clonotype was seen more than once but under ten times. The V call is TRBV29-1, the J call TRBJ1-2; D uncertain. The V end was cut by 6 bases, the J end by 0 bases, with 17 bases between. CDR1 is SQVTM, CDR2 ANQGSEA, per germline. The CDR3 is 15 amino acids. CDR3 sequence (DNA): TGCAGCGTGGACCTTCTACCGGGAGCTAACTATGGCTACACCTTC. Translating it yields CSVDLLPGANYGYTF.

This clonotype was seen at least ten times. The chain combines TRBV7-9 with TRBJ2-2; D ambiguous. The CDR3 is made up of 12 amino acids. Trimming cost V 3 bases and J 7 bases, with 6 bases left between them. Germline CDR1 is SEHNR and CDR2 is FQNEAQ (reference sequence). In DNA form, the CDR3 reads TGTGCCAGCAGCTTTCAAGTCGGGGAGCTGTTTTTT. Translated, it gives CASSFQVGELFF. Full variable domain (missing parts from reference TRBV7-9 and TRBJ2-2): DTGVSQNPRHKITKRGQNVTFRCDPISEHNRLYWYRQTLGQGPEFLTYFQNEAQLEKSRLLSDRFSAERPKGSFSTLEIQRTEQGDSAMYLCASSFQVGELFFGEGSRLTVL.

This clonotype turned up a few times. This chain uses TRBV27 with TRBJ1-1; TRBD1 might be the D (5 bases). Trimming removed 3 bases from V and 1 base from J, with 9 bases in between. Germline CDR1 is MNHEY and CDR2 is SMNVEV (reference sequence). The CDR3 consists of 14 residues. DNA of the CDR3: TGTGCCAGCAGTTTTGGCGGGGGGAACACTGAAGCTTTCTTT. This translates into CASSFGGGNTEAFF.

This clonotype was picked up many times. The chain carries TRBV5-1 and TRBJ2-7, with TRBD2 matching 16 bases. This CDR3 has 17 amino acids. Germline V lookup: CDR1 SGHRS, CDR2 YFSETQ. Trimming cost V 5 bases and J 3 bases; bases outside gene matches: 8. This chain's CDR3 is CASRAGTSGRALYEQYF. CDR3 nucleotide sequence: TGCGCCAGCAGGGCCGGGACTAGCGGGAGGGCCCTCTACGAGCAGTACTTC.

This clonotype is medium-sized by share. The gene calls are TRBV12-3 or TRBV12-4 and TRBJ2-1; D possibly corresponds to TRBD1 (5 bases). This CDR3 has 15 residues. Trimming left V 1 base short and J 6 bases short, with 13 bases between. This CDR3 reads CASSLGGGAPNEQFF. The CDR3 coding sequence is TGTGCCAGCAGTTTAGGGGGTGGGGCCCCCAATGAGCAGTTCTTC.

The rearrangement uses TRBV10-3 and TRBJ2-1; 9 positions match TRBD2. Germline CDR1 reads ENHRY; CDR2 reads SYGVKD. The V segment lost 0 bases and the J segment 7 bases; nucleotides outside the gene matches: 10. The CDR3 has 17 residues. CDR3 residues: CAISESSGGRFRNEQFF. CDR3 DNA: TGTGCCATCAGTGAGTCTAGCGGGGGACGGTTTAGAAATGAGCAGTTCTTC.

This chain connects TRBV7-8 to TRBJ1-1; D possibly corresponds to TRBD1 (5 bases). V shed 0 bases and J shed 4 bases, with 9 bases lying between them. The CDR3 totals 14 residues. CDR1 is SGHVS and CDR2 is FQNEAQ in the germline V gene. CDR3 nucleotides: TGTGCCAGCAGCTTAGCGGAGGGGCGCACTGAAGCTTTCTTT. Translation gives CASSLAEGRTEAFF.

This clonotype has more than one count but fewer than ten. The V and J genes are TRBV29-1 and TRBJ2-6; 7 nucleotides match TRBD1. V lost 5 bases, J lost 2 bases, and 0 bases stayed unmatched. The CDR3 spans 13 residues. Germline V gene lookup returns CDR1 SQVTM and CDR2 ANQGSEA. The chain's CDR3 is CSVQGAGANVLTF. CDR3 in DNA: TGCAGCGTTCAGGGGGCTGGGGCCAACGTCCTGACTTTC.

The chain couples TRBV14 to TRBJ2-1; D is possibly TRBD1 (5 bases). The V end was cut by 1 base, the J end by 3 bases, with 10 bases between. CDR1 and CDR2 (germline): SGHDN, FVKESK. The CDR3 consists of 15 residues. The CDR3 DNA follows: TGTGCCAGCAGCCAAGCAGGGCTAGTCTACAATGAGCAGTTCTTC. It is translated as CASSQAGLVYNEQFF.

Comment on this clonotype: The junction departs from the called germline gene at one end, perhaps through a read error. The chain uses TRBV7-9 and TRBJ2-7; TRBD2 matches at 12 bases. The CDR3 runs 16 residues. CDR1 and CDR2 (germline): SEHNR, FQNEAQ (reference sequence). As DNA, the CDR3 is TGTACCAGCAGCTCGGGGACTAGCGGGTCCTCCTACGAGCAGTACTTC. Translating it yields CTSSSGTSGSSYEQYF.